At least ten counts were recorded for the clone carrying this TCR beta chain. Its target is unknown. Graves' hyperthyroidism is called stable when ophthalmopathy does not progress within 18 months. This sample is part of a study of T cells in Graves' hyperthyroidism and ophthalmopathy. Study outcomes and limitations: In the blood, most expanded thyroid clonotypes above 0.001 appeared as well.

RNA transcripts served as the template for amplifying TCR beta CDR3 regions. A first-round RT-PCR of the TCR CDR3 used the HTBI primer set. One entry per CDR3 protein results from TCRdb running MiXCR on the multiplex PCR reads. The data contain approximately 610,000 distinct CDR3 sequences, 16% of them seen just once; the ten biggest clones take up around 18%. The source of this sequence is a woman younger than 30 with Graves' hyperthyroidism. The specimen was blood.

CDR3 amino acids: CASSTSVLEQFF. As DNA, the CDR3 is TGTGCCAGCAGTACTAGCGTACTTGAGCAGTTCTTC. This chain connects TRBV28 to TRBJ2-1, with 7 bases aligning to TRBD2. The ends lost 5 bases at V and 9 bases at J; junction bases unmatched: 4. Germline V CDR1 and CDR2: MDHEN, SYDVKM. The CDR3 is 12 amino acids.